This TCR beta chain derives from a study of cytomegalovirus exposure and HLA in healthy donors. The study's findings and limits: Because they were indistinguishable, some V segments, including TRBV6-2 and TRBV6-3, were excluded. Earlier analysis yielded a pattern in which most TCR beta V segments were productive about 90% or about 30% of the time.

PCR employed 60 Vbeta and 13 Jbeta primers. In the source study's methods: Counted up in a later analysis, unique TCR beta chains came to roughly 80 million, with around 9.9 million shared. The data were produced by immunoSEQ multiplex PCR, yet TCRdb's version contains in-frame clones alone and is incomplete. The V and J calls and clone size were taken over from that table, and D and trimming were inferred from the DNA. The sample includes some 150,000 clones, 65% to 85% of them seen just once. The CDR3 loop spans 15 amino acids. The V end lost 5 bases, the J end lost 1 base, and 12 bases lay between the germline ends. Germline V lookup: CDR1 LNHDA, CDR2 SQIVND (reference sequence). As regards this clone: The antigen remains undetermined.

The rearrangement uses TRBV19 and TRBJ2-4; D might be TRBD1 (6 bases). The receptor's source is a woman aged 45-60 years in good health and CMV-seropositive. The specimen was PBMCs. The CDR3 here is CASSSTGLAKNIQYF. CDR3 bases: TGTGCCAGTAGTTCCACAGGGTTGGCCAAAAACATTCAGTACTTC. The full variable domain, with the rest looked up from reference TRBV19 and TRBJ2-4, is DGGITQSPKYLFRKEGQNVTLSCEQNLNHDAMYWYRQDPGQGLRLIYYSQIVNDFQKGDIAEGYSVSREKKESFPLTVTSAQKNPTAFYLCASSSTGLAKNIQYFGAGTRLSVL.